Presented here are 5 T cell receptor beta chains from one specimen sequenced in a study of blood T cell repertoires in COVID-19. Repertoires were generated with immunoSEQ multiplex PCR, while TCRdb's copy carries only in-frame clones and drops some. This sample yields fewer than 300,000 clones, of which under 90% are seen a single time; around 16% belongs to the top ten. Material: PBMCs or T cells enriched from blood (not recorded which). All receptors come from a man between 18 and 35 years old who had recovered from COVID-19.

The V and J genes are TRBV24-1 and TRBJ1-4; TRBD1 is a possible D gene (5 bases). V was pared by 12 bases and J by 4 bases, with 17 bases between. The CDR3 extends over 14 amino acids. Germline CDR1 KGHDR, CDR2 SFDVKD. CDR3 nucleotide sequence: TGTGCCTCATCGGCGTGGGACTATAATGAAAAACTGTTTTTT. This sequence encodes CASSAWDYNEKLFF.

This rearrangement joins TRBV5-5 to TRBJ1-1; unclear D gene. Trimming took 4 bases from V and 1 from J, leaving 17 bases between them. CDR3 length equals 16 residues. Germline V gives CDR1 SGHKS, CDR2 YYEKEE (reference sequence). Here the CDR3 reads CASSGHPWAENTEAFF. CDR3 DNA sequence: TGTGCCAGCAGCGGGCACCCGTGGGCAGAGAACACTGAAGCTTTCTTT.

The chain combines TRBV5-8 with TRBJ2-3, with D hard to call. Trimming took off 0 bases at V and 0 bases at J, with 8 bases between the two ends. Germline V lookup: CDR1 SGHTS, CDR2 YDEGEE. The length of the CDR3 is 15 residues. The DNA of the CDR3 is TGTGCCAGCAGCTTGGTACCTATTAGCACAGATACGCAGTATTTT. Protein product: CASSLVPISTDTQYF.

The CDR3 nucleotides read TGTGCCAGCAGCTTGCACCCAGGCACCGGGGAGCTGTTTTTT. This encodes CASSLHPGTGELFF. The chain carries TRBV5-4 and TRBJ2-2, with D uncertain. The CDR3 loop spans 14 amino acids. Germline CDR1 SGHNT, CDR2 YYREEE (reference sequence). The V end lost 1 base, the J end lost 4 bases, and 8 bases lay between the germline ends.

CDR3 in DNA: TGTGCCAGCAGCCAAGATTGGTTGAGGGAGCGAGCCGGGGAGCTGTTTTTT. Its translation: CASSQDWLRERAGELFF. The chain links TRBV14 to TRBJ2-2; D is possibly TRBD2 (5 bases). The CDR3 has 17 residues. V lost 0 bases and J 6 bases, leaving 17 bases between the germline ends. Germline values: CDR1 SGHDN, CDR2 FVKESK.